The present entry profiles one TCR beta chain with its context. Its antigen has not been determined. Per-nucleotide qualities are absent, and no much larger clonotype sits a single base away. The record originates from a study of cytomegalovirus exposure and HLA in healthy donors (dated by TCRdb to about 2017). Some background on the complete study: An earlier analysis of roughly 500 of the donors reported roughly 300 Gb of sequence data and 117 million unique TCR beta sequences from around 200 million T cells. An early release covering 550 to 700 HLA-typed donors comprised about 290 gigabases of sequencing data and roughly 85 million unique TCR sequences. The genetic ancestry cluster associated with self-reported Caucasian donors included about 81% of the roughly 380 genotyped donors. The study aimed to test whether signatures of past pathogen exposure could be identified by cataloging public T cell receptors. Using immunosequencing, the study profiled T cell repertoires from 666 subjects and related those repertoires to cytomegalovirus serostatus. Along with the approximately 650-subject first cohort, a separate validation cohort of over a hundred different subjects was used. The study combined high-throughput TCR immunosequencing, statistical association of individual TCRs with disease status, and machine learning to predict cytomegalovirus infection status. A later analysis re-examined previously published TCR beta repertoires from just over 650 donors and added high-resolution HLA genotyping to investigate patterns of TCR occurrence. Rather than drawing on any new phenotypic data, the later analysis identified candidate immune exposures from TCR beta sequences and the way those sequences occurred across donors. To decide whether each TCR beta V gene segment behaved as functional or pseudogenic, an earlier analysis of 587 of the donors relied on high-throughput TCR beta sequencing. Donor age, sex, ethnicity and CMV serostatus were compiled together with the repertoire data. Genome-wide SNP genotypes for about 60% of the roughly 700 donors were used in a later genetic analysis, which treated that subset as a discovery cohort. Every discovery cohort repertoire had been produced on one sequencing platform. Both class I and class II loci were covered by HLA typing, at four-digit resolution. The number of typed donors differed by locus: roughly 620-630 for A, B, C, DRB1 and DQB1; roughly 510 for DQA1; 606 for DPA1; and about 450 for DPB1. About 5 DR-DQ haplotypes were handled as single units for association and clustering, since linkage in the cohort was strong. Across about 370 genotyped donors of the cohort, an average of about 240,000 unique TCR beta nucleotide sequences per donor were sequenced, and roughly a sixth of those sequences were non-productive. What the work shows at the level of the full study, not this receptor alone: While some public TCRs were present in many individuals, most TCR sequences turned up only very rarely across donors. According to a later analysis, most CMV-associated TCR beta chains appeared to be HLA-restricted, and the HLA associations seemed to be driven largely by CMV exposure. According to a later analysis, parvovirus B19, influenza, CMV and Epstein-Barr virus appeared linked to several top co-occurrence clusters. Linkage disequilibrium might explain the correlated functional status among segregating V segments, but an unknown experimental factor could not be ruled out. In an earlier analysis of about 550 of the donors, most TCR beta V segments were observed in productive rearrangements about 90% or about 30% of the time, broadly matching IMGT annotations. Because HLA typing was unavailable for some donors at each locus, only the typed subset was used in association tests. A further reported finding was that TCR beta sequences accurately predicted the HLA-A and HLA-B alleles for most subjects in the first cohort. The study gave a list of some 150 TCR beta chains associated with cytomegalovirus. The presence/absence analyses assumed that sequencing depth was roughly uniform across donors, and that assumption may not be true. Only TCR beta chains were sequenced in this cohort, and the absence of alpha or paired-chain data limited detectable features. A cluster of highly shared sequence variants was judged likely to represent a technical artifact of the sequencing pipeline. At a false discovery rate of 0.05, a later analysis linked about 17,000 TCR beta sequences to specific HLA alleles. According to the authors, the approach could potentially be generalized to other disease states and immunological phenotypes. Assigning TCR associations to individual alleles was difficult when HLA alleles, especially DR and DQ, strongly co-occurred. A later genetic analysis reported fewer N-insertions in productive TCRs among donors in an Asian-associated ancestry cluster than the roughly 620-donor mean. A later genetic analysis associated a missense DCLRE1C variant with V-gene and J-gene trimming of TCR beta chains, and an independent cohort replicated the association. In a later analysis, TCR association rates were found to vary across HLA loci, with the most associated TCRs seen for DRB1 alleles and the fewest for HLA-C alleles. The only immune exposure information available for the cohort was CMV serostatus. Some IMGT-functional V segments, including TRBV6-2 and TRBV6-3, could not be distinguished by the 87-base-pair reads and were therefore excluded. In both the original and validation cohorts, the classifier was reported to diagnose cytomegalovirus status with high specificity and sensitivity. Over 15 rarely observed V segments, including chromosome 9 orphons, were excluded from the earlier analysis of several hundred of the donors because counts were too low. Three of the identified cytomegalovirus-associated TCR beta chains were confirmed in vitro to be specific for cytomegalovirus antigens. A later analysis found that HLA-associated TCR beta chains were more clonally expanded and had lower generation probabilities than equally common non-associated chains.

From the cysteine through the phenylalanine, the CDR3 covers 15 amino acids. Only the CDR3 DNA stays, 45 bases, in frame from base 1. V is clipped by 0 bases and J by 3 bases, and the sequence between their germline boundaries is 8 bases long. CDR1 and CDR2, per the germline V gene, are LGHNA and YSLEER. Library creation used the immunoSEQ multiplex PCR assay. For the multiplex PCR, a mixture combining 60 forward primers for TCR Vbeta segments and 13 reverse primers for TCR Jbeta segments was used. The CDR3 region of rearranged TCR beta genes was amplified from genomic DNA by a multiplex PCR assay. The amplified TCR beta libraries were sequenced on the Illumina HiSeq System as 87-base-pair reads. The paper's processing steps were these. Across the 500 to 750 repertoires, a later analysis counted approximately 75 million unique TCR beta chains, 9.5 million to 12 million of which were shared by at least two donors. Raw reads were error-corrected and collapsed into unique sequences by a nearest-neighbor algorithm in which closely related sequences were merged to remove PCR and sequencing errors. CDR3 sequences were aligned to IMGT reference sequences to assign V, D and J gene segments. Each retained sequence needed at least a six-nucleotide match to both a V gene segment and a J gene segment. Rearrangements were classified as productive when the CDR3 lacked stop codons and remained in frame with V and J, and all other rearrangements were classified as non-productive. Following IMGT convention, CDR3 was defined as the stretch from the second conserved V-encoded cysteine up to the conserved J-encoded phenylalanine. Sequences without an unambiguous match to a single V gene segment were excluded from the earlier analysis of a few hundred of the donors. In an earlier analysis of almost 600 of the donors, a V segment was called functional when productive rearrangements were above 56.7%, and segregating when the standard deviation between donors exceeded 5%. A statistical classification framework was built to diagnose cytomegalovirus status from the catalog of TCR beta chain sequences. In a later analysis, TCR nucleotide sequences were compared against IMGT/GENE-DB human TR gene sequences so that V and J genes could be assigned. In a later analysis, CDR3 sequences and most-parsimonious VDJ recombination scenarios were assigned using the TCRdist pipeline. A later analysis defined each TCR beta chain by its CDR3 amino acid sequence plus V-gene family, and excluded reads lacking a unique V-gene family. As a way to deal with suspected cross-contamination and a sequencing artifact, a later analysis dropped roughly 620 nucleotide sequences that were highly shared and had low generation probability. For each public chain, a later analysis derived a clonal expansion index from normalized ranks of inferred template counts within each repertoire. In a later analysis, generation probabilities were computed using a VDJ recombination model fitted to out-of-frame rearrangements, and the results were checked against IGoR. In a later analysis, TCR-TCR, TCR-HLA and TCR-CMV co-occurrence was scored with hypergeometric tests, and a repertoire-size bias correction was applied to TCR pairs. False discovery rates were estimated in a later analysis by permuting HLA or CMV assignments 20 times. A later analysis grouped co-occurring TCRs with DBSCAN, adding TCRdist sequence similarity when clustering within HLA-allele-positive subsets. Repertoires with fewer than 30,000 or more than 120,000 public chains, plus five repertoires with anomalous nucleotide sharing, were excluded from co-occurrence clustering. TCRdb carries this immuneACCESS record with in-frame sequences only. Its versions omit some clonotypes, under half of them owing to an unresolved V gene in the studies checked, with the rest unexplained. For V, J and clone size, that table is used; D and trimming come from the DNA. The sample records under 200,000 clones, 82% of which are singletons. Approximately 0.55% of the sample lies in the top ten.

The cohort comprised approximately 700 healthy bone marrow donors. Cohort members were all nominally healthy when sampled, although unrecorded immune exposures were likely present. The donor was CMV seronegative and was included in the group of hundreds of seronegative cohort members. Every donor gave a peripheral blood sample, and the peripheral blood mononuclear cells from that sample were used for TCR beta sequencing. Genomic DNA was extracted from the blood cell samples with the Qiagen DNeasy Blood Extraction Kit. The material sequenced was PBMCs. The sequence joins TRBV4-3 to TRBJ2-2; the D gene is not confidently resolved. This receptor was identified in a woman between 50 and 59 years old in good health and CMV-seronegative. The CDR3 reads CASSQDYPDTGELFF. The sequence in DNA is TGCGCCAGCAGCCAAGATTACCCAGACACCGGGGAGCTGTTTTTT.